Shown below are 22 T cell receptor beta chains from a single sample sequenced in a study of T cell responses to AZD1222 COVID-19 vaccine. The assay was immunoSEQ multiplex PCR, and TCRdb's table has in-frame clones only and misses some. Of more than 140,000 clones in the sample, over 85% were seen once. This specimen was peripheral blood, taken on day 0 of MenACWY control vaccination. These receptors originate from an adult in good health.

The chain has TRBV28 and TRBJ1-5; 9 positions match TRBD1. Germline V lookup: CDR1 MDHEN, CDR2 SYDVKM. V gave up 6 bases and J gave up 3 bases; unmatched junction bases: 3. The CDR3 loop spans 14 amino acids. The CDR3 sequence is CASRRTGDNQPQHF. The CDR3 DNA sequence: TGTGCCAGCAGACGGACAGGGGACAATCAGCCCCAGCATTTT.

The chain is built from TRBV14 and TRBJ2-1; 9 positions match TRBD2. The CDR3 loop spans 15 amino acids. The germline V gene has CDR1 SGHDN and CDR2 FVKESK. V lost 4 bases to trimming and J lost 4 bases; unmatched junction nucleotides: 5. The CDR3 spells CASSPLAGVYNEQFF. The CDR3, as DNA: TGTGCCAGCAGCCCACTAGCGGGCGTTTACAATGAGCAGTTCTTC.

CDR3 sequence: CASSNGVSGSPLHF. In DNA, the CDR3 is TGTGCCAGCAGTAACGGTGTCTCTGGGTCACCCCTCCACTTT. The genes are TRBV2 and TRBJ1-6; D is ambiguous. V shed 5 bases and J shed 10 bases, with 15 bases lying between them. CDR3 size: 14 residues. The germline CDR1 and CDR2 sequences are SNHLY and FYNNEI.

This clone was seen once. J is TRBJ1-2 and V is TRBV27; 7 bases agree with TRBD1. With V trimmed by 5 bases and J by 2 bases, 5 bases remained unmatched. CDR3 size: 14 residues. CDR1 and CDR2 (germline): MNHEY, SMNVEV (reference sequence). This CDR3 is CASSRDRENYGYTF. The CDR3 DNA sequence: TGTGCCAGCAGTCGGGACAGAGAAAACTATGGCTACACCTTC.

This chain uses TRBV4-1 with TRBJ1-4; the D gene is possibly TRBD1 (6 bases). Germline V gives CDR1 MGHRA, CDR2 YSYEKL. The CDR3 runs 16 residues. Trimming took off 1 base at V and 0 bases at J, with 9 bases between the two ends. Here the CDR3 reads CASSQGGGPTNEKLFF. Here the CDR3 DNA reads TGCGCCAGCAGCCAAGGTGGGGGCCCAACTAATGAAAAACTGTTTTTT.

The CDR3 loop is CASSAGQGGDYGYTF. The CDR3 nucleotides read TGTGCCAGCAGTGCGGGGCAGGGTGGAGACTATGGCTACACCTTC. The gene calls are TRBV2 and TRBJ1-2, with D possibly TRBD1 on 5 matching bases. Trimming removed 4 bases at V and 3 bases at J, with 15 bases between. The CDR3 totals 15 residues. The V gene's germline CDR1 is SNHLY and CDR2 FYNNEI.

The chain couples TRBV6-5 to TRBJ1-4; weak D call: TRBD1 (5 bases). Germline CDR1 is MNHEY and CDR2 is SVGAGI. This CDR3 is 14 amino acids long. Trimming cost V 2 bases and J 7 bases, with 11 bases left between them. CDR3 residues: CASSYGRVGEKLFF. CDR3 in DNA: TGTGCCAGCAGTTACGGCAGGGTGGGTGAAAAACTGTTTTTT.

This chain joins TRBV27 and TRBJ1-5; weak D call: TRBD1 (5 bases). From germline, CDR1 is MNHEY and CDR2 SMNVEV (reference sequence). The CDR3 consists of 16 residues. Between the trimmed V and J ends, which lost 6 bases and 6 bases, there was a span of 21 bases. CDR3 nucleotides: TGTGCCAGCAGCTTCTCCGGGGCCCCGGCAGGTCAGCCCCAGCATTTT. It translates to CASSFSGAPAGQPQHF.

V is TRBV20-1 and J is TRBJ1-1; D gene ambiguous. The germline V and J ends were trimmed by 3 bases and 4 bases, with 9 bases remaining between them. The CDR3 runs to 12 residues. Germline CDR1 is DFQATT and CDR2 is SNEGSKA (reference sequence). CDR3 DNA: TGCAGTGCTAGTGAGCAAAGCACTGAAGCTTTCTTT. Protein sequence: CSASEQSTEAFF.

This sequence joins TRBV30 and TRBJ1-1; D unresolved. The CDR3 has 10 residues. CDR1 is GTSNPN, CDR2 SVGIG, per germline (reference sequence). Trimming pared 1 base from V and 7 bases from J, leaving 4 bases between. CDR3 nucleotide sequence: TGTGCCTGGAGTGGGAATGAAGCTTTCTTT. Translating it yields CAWSGNEAFF.

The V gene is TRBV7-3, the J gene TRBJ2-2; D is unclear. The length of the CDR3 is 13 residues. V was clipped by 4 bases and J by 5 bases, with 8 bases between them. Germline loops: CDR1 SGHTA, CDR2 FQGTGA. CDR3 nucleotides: TGTGCCAGCAGCTCGTACCTGACCGGGGAGCTGTTTTTT. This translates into CASSSYLTGELFF. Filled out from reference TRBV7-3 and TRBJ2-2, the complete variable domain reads GAGVSQTPSNKVTEKGKYVELRCDPISGHTALYWYRQSLGQGPEFLIYFQGTGAADDSGLPNDRFFAVRPEGSVSTLKIQRTERGDSAVYLCASSSYLTGELFFGEGSRLTVL.

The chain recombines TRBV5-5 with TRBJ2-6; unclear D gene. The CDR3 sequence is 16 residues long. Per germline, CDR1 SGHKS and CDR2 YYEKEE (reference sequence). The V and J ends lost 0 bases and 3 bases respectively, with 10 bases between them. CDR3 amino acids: CASSLGQSLGANVLTF. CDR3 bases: TGTGCCAGCAGCTTGGGGCAGAGCCTTGGGGCCAACGTCCTGACTTTC.

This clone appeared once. CDR3 amino acids: CASSQDLAGGYEQYF. The CDR3 DNA reads TGTGCCAGCAGCCAAGACCTAGCGGGGGGCTACGAGCAGTACTTC. The chain has TRBV4-2 and TRBJ2-7; 11 positions match TRBD2. Germline trimming cut 0 bases from V and 3 bases from J; bases unmatched to any gene: 1. The V gene's germline CDR1 is LGHNA and CDR2 YNFKEQ. CDR3 length: 15 amino acids.

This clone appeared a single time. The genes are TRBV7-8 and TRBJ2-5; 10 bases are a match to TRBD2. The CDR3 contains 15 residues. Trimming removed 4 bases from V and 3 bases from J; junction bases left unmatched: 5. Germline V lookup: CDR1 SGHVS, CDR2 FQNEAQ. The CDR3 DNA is TGTGCCAGCAGCTCCCTAGCGGGGGTGGAAGAGACCCAGTACTTC. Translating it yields CASSSLAGVEETQYF.

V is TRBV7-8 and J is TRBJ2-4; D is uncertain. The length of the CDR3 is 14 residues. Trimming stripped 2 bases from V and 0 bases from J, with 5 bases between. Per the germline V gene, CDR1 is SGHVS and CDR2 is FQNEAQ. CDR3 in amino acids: CASSLKRAKNIQYF. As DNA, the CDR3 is TGTGCCAGCAGCTTAAAGAGAGCCAAAAACATTCAGTACTTC.

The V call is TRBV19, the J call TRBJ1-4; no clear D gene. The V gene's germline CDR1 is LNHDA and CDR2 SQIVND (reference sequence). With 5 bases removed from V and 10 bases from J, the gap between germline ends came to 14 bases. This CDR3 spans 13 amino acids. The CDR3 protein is CASSSPGQTKLFF. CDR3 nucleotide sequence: TGTGCCAGTAGTTCCCCGGGCCAGACAAAACTGTTTTTT.

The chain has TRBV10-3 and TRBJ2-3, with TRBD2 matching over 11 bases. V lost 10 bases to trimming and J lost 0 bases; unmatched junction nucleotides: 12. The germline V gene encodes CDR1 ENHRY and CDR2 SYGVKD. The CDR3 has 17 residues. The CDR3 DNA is TGTGCCACCAGGGCACCTAGCGGGGGGACGAGCACAGATACGCAGTATTTT. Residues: CATRAPSGGTSTDTQYF.

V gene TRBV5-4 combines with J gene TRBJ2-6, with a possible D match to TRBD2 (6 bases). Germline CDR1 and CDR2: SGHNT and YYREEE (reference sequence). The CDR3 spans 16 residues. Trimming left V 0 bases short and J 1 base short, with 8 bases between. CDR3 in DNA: TGTGCCAGCAGCTTGGGTGGAGGGTCTGGGGCCAACGTCCTGACTTTC. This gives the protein CASSLGGGSGANVLTF.

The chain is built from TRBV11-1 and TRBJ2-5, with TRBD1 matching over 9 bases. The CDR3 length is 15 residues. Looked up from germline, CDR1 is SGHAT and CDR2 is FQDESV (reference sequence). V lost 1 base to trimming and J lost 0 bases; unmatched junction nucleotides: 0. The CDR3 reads CASSLGQGDQETQYF. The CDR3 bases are TGTGCCAGCAGCTTAGGACAGGGGGACCAAGAGACCCAGTACTTC.

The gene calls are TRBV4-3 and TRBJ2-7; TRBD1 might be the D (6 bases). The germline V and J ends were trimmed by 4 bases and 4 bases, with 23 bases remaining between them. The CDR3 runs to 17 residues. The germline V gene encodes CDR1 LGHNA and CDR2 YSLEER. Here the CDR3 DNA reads TGCGCCAGCAGCCGCCGACAGGTTTCCGAATCGAGTTACGAGCAGTACTTC. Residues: CASSRRQVSESSYEQYF.

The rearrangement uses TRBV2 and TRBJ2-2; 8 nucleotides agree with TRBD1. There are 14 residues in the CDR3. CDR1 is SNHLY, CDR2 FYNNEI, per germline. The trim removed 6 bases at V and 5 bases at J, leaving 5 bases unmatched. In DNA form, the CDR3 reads TGTGCCAGCAGGGGGACAGGTGAAACCGGGGAGCTGTTTTTT. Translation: CASRGTGETGELFF.

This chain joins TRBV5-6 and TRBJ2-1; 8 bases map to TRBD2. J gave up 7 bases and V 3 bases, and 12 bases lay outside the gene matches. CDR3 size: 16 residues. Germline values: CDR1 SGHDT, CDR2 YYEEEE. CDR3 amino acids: CASSSPLSGSWNEQFF. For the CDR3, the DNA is TGTGCCAGCAGCTCACCACTAAGCGGGAGTTGGAATGAGCAGTTCTTC.